This TCR beta chain derives from a study of tumor-infiltrating lymphocytes in primary liver carcinoma. Study conclusions and caveats: Top clones occupying all five tumor regions numbered only about 7-24%.

A constant-region primer primed TCR beta cDNA synthesis from 450 to 550 ng of total RNA. Three rounds of nested multiplex PCR with slightly modified ARM-PCR produced TCR beta libraries. The opening two PCR rounds, approximately 10 cycles each, paired TRBV1-TRBV30 forward primers with a C-beta reverse primer. MiXCR was run by TCRdb on the multiplex PCR reads, yielding one entry per CDR3 protein. The sample has around 81,000 distinct CDR3 sequences, 70% to 75% seen once; the top ten hold approximately 14%. From roughly 20-30 mg of unsorted bulk tissue, DNA and RNA were co-extracted together. The germline gives CDR1 MDHEN, CDR2 SYDVKM. CDR3 length: 15 amino acids. V lost 5 bases, J lost 5 bases, and 16 bases lay in between. This clonotype was recorded many times. The antigen remains unidentified.

The TCR originated in an older woman with primary liver carcinoma and hepatitis B virus infection. This rearrangement joins TRBV28 to TRBJ2-1, with D perhaps matching TRBD1 or TRBD2 (5 bases each). Sequencing input: liver tumor tissue from sampling region 4. Noted subset: tumor region T4, right-lateral pole. Here the CDR3 DNA reads TGTGCCAGCAGTCTTCCGGGACCTCCCGACAATGAGCAGTTCTTC. It translates to CASSLPGPPDNEQFF.